This TCR beta chain was profiled in a study of OX40 agonist ivuxolimab in advanced cancers. Whole-study context: With a range of roughly 20 to 90, age averaged about 59 years, and about 80% were male.

Notes on this clone: What it binds is unknown.

The study's findings and limits: Still undetermined is the antigen specificity of the expanded peripheral T cells. Partial responders at 0.1-3.0 mg/kg showed near-lowest clonal expansion.

CDR1 and CDR2 from the germline V gene are SGHNT and YYREEE (reference sequence). Between the trimmed V and J ends, which lost 2 bases and 1 base, there was a span of 21 bases. CDR3 length: 18 amino acids. Data came from immunoSEQ multiplex PCR; TCRdb stores just in-frame clones and leaves some out. The data contain about 64,000 clones, roughly four fifths of them singletons. This clonotype was obtained from an adult with an advanced solid tumor such as melanoma, head and neck, liver or kidney cancer. Sequences were derived from CD4+ or CD8+ T cells sorted from blood, sampled in a trial of the OX40 agonist ivuxolimab. V usage is TRBV5-4 and J usage is TRBJ2-5; a weak D match, TRBD2 (6 bases). The DNA of the CDR3 is TGTGCCAGCAGCTTACCCGGTTGGGCAGAGGAGGGCCAAGAGACCCAGTACTTC. Encoded protein: CASSLPGWAEEGQETQYF.